These T cell receptor beta chains were read from a single sample in a study of regulatory T cells in long-lasting Graves disease. One entry per CDR3 protein, called by TCRdb with MiXCR from the multiplex PCR reads. The sample includes about 530,000 distinct CDR3 sequences, about 15% seen only once; the top ten take approximately 25%. These data are also associated with another study on T cells in Graves' hyperthyroidism and ophthalmopathy.

Sequencing used peripheral blood mononuclear cells (PBMCs), obtained at new diagnosis, from a patient treated with antithyroid drugs. These receptors were taken from a woman aged 40 to 65 with Graves disease. Each CDR3 is given with its conserved first and last residue. Each record gives: CDR3 protein, CDR3 DNA, J gene, D gene, V gene, clone size. A D gene is named only where the DNA matches it firmly. Clone size is stated in some rows and not others, as once, few, many or a class when expanded.

cdr3_aa: CASSWQRGAFQETQYF
cdr3_nt: TGTGCCAGCAGTTGGCAGCGGGGGGCCTTCCAAGAGACCCAGTACTTC
j_call: TRBJ2-5
d_call: TRBD2
v_call: TRBV28
clone_size: NA

cdr3_aa: CASMQAGATNTGELFF
cdr3_nt: TGTGCCAGCATGCAAGCGGGGGCTACGAACACCGGGGAGCTGTTTTTT
j_call: TRBJ2-2
d_call: TRBD2
v_call: TRBV3-1
clone_size: many

cdr3_aa: CASRGPGAVSSYEQYF
cdr3_nt: TGTGCCAGCAGGGGGCCGGGGGCAGTTAGTTCCTACGAGCAGTACTTC
j_call: TRBJ2-7
d_call: NA
v_call: TRBV28
clone_size: few

cdr3_aa: CASSLAQGDGGAFF
cdr3_nt: TGTGCCAGCAGCTTGGCCCAGGGGGACGGGGGAGCTTTCTTT
j_call: TRBJ1-1
d_call: TRBD1
v_call: TRBV11-3
clone_size: once

cdr3_aa: CASSYRGGYTF
cdr3_nt: TGTGCCAGCAGTTACCGCGGTGGCTACACCTTC
j_call: TRBJ1-2
d_call: NA
v_call: TRBV6-5
clone_size: NA

cdr3_aa: CASSPGRGGPKNIQYF
cdr3_nt: TGTGCCAGCAGCCCCGGTCGGGGGGGCCCGAAAAACATTCAGTACTTC
j_call: TRBJ2-4
d_call: TRBD2
v_call: TRBV14
clone_size: NA

cdr3_aa: CASSLDYSPNQPQHF
cdr3_nt: TGTGCCAGCAGCTTAGATTACAGTCCGAATCAGCCCCAGCATTTT
j_call: TRBJ1-5
d_call: NA
v_call: TRBV11-2
clone_size: many

cdr3_aa: CASSVQGWSYTF
cdr3_nt: TGTGCCAGCAGCGTACAGGGTTGGAGCTACACCTTC
j_call: TRBJ1-2
d_call: NA
v_call: TRBV9
clone_size: many

cdr3_aa: CAWSAGVDNEQFF
cdr3_nt: TGTGCCTGGAGCGCCGGGGTCGACAATGAGCAGTTCTTC
j_call: TRBJ2-1
d_call: NA
v_call: TRBV30
clone_size: NA

cdr3_aa: CASSLGERVYNEQFF
cdr3_nt: TGTGCCAGCAGTTTAGGGGAGCGGGTTTACAATGAGCAGTTCTTC
j_call: TRBJ2-1
d_call: NA
v_call: TRBV12-3/TRBV12-4
clone_size: few

cdr3_aa: CATSLVGTDTQYF
cdr3_nt: TGTGCCACCTCCCTTGTTGGGACCGATACGCAGTATTTT
j_call: TRBJ2-3
d_call: NA
v_call: TRBV3-1
clone_size: many

cdr3_aa: CAISGGPYEQYF
cdr3_nt: TGTGCCATCTCAGGCGGACCCTACGAGCAGTACTTC
j_call: TRBJ2-7
d_call: NA
v_call: TRBV10-3
clone_size: NA

cdr3_aa: CASRAFQGTDTQYF
cdr3_nt: TGTGCCAGCAGGGCATTCCAAGGCACAGATACGCAGTATTTT
j_call: TRBJ2-3
d_call: NA
v_call: TRBV28
clone_size: NA

cdr3_aa: CASSLTGPQYF
cdr3_nt: TGTGCCAGCAGCCTTACAGGACCCCAGTATTTT
j_call: TRBJ2-3
d_call: NA
v_call: TRBV7-2
clone_size: many

cdr3_aa: CASWGIDEKLFF
cdr3_nt: TGTGCCAGCTGGGGTATTGATGAAAAACTGTTTTTT
j_call: TRBJ1-4
d_call: NA
v_call: TRBV7-8
clone_size: few

cdr3_aa: CASSLTMGGQHEQFF
cdr3_nt: TGTGCCAGCAGCTTAACGATGGGGGGCCAGCATGAGCAGTTCTTC
j_call: TRBJ2-1
d_call: NA
v_call: TRBV7-3
clone_size: NA

cdr3_aa: CASSQGGKDTEAFF
cdr3_nt: TGTGCCAGCAGCCAAGGGGGCAAGGACACTGAAGCTTTCTTT
j_call: TRBJ1-1
d_call: NA
v_call: TRBV3-1
clone_size: NA

cdr3_aa: CASRPSGGHHNEQFF
cdr3_nt: TGTGCCAGCAGGCCGAGCGGGGGGCACCACAATGAGCAGTTCTTC
j_call: TRBJ2-1
d_call: TRBD2
v_call: TRBV2
clone_size: many

cdr3_aa: CASSAGGANNEQFF
cdr3_nt: TGTGCCAGCAGCGCCGGGGGGGCTAACAATGAGCAGTTCTTC
j_call: TRBJ2-1
d_call: TRBD2
v_call: TRBV5-1
clone_size: NA

cdr3_aa: CASSGMGQYQPQHF
cdr3_nt: TGTGCCAGCAGTGGGATGGGACAGTATCAGCCCCAGCATTTT
j_call: TRBJ1-5
d_call: TRBD1
v_call: TRBV2
clone_size: NA

cdr3_aa: CASSLLAGGTGGGTDTQYF
cdr3_nt: TGTGCCAGCAGTCTTCTAGCGGGGGGGACGGGAGGAGGCACAGATACGCAGTATTTT
j_call: TRBJ2-3
d_call: TRBD2
v_call: TRBV2
clone_size: many

cdr3_aa: CSAPLPPTNEKLFF
cdr3_nt: TGCAGTGCTCCCCTCCCCCCAACTAATGAAAAACTGTTTTTT
j_call: TRBJ1-4
d_call: NA
v_call: TRBV20-1
clone_size: few

cdr3_aa: CASSPRMVAGGGDTQYF
cdr3_nt: TGTGCCAGCTCACCAAGGATGGTAGCGGGGGGAGGAGATACGCAGTATTTT
j_call: TRBJ2-3
d_call: TRBD2
v_call: TRBV12-3/TRBV12-4
clone_size: few

cdr3_aa: CASSHSLLGLAGEQYF
cdr3_nt: TGTGCCAGCAGCCACTCCCTCCTGGGGCTAGCGGGGGAGCAGTACTTC
j_call: TRBJ2-7
d_call: TRBD2
v_call: TRBV3-1
clone_size: NA

cdr3_aa: CASSQVPGGGYTF
cdr3_nt: TGTGCCAGCAGCCAAGTGCCGGGGGGTGGCTACACCTTC
j_call: TRBJ1-2
d_call: NA
v_call: TRBV3-1
clone_size: once

cdr3_aa: CASSWGQGVNEQYF
cdr3_nt: TGTGCCAGCAGCTGGGGGCAGGGGGTGAACGAGCAGTACTTC
j_call: TRBJ2-7
d_call: TRBD1
v_call: TRBV2
clone_size: many

cdr3_aa: CASRRTLWEEAFF
cdr3_nt: TGTGCCAGCAGGCGAACCTTGTGGGAGGAAGCTTTCTTT
j_call: TRBJ1-1
d_call: NA
v_call: TRBV6-1
clone_size: few

cdr3_aa: CASSLNGAYEQYF
cdr3_nt: TGTGCCAGCAGCTTAAATGGAGCGTACGAGCAGTACTTC
j_call: TRBJ2-7
d_call: NA
v_call: TRBV13
clone_size: many

cdr3_aa: CASKQGPAGELFF
cdr3_nt: TGTGCCAGCAAACAGGGTCCCGCCGGGGAGCTGTTTTTT
j_call: TRBJ2-2
d_call: NA
v_call: TRBV3-1
clone_size: few

cdr3_aa: CASSVGDSSYNEQFF
cdr3_nt: TGTGCCAGCAGCGTAGGGGACAGCTCCTACAATGAGCAGTTCTTC
j_call: TRBJ2-1
d_call: TRBD1
v_call: TRBV9
clone_size: NA

cdr3_aa: CASSRGQGAGGYTF
cdr3_nt: TGTGCCAGCAGCCGAGGACAGGGGGCCGGTGGCTACACCTTC
j_call: TRBJ1-2
d_call: TRBD1
v_call: TRBV7-2
clone_size: few

cdr3_aa: CASSPELGQGRGYTF
cdr3_nt: TGTGCCAGCAGCCCAGAACTGGGACAGGGACGAGGCTACACCTTC
j_call: TRBJ1-2
d_call: TRBD1
v_call: TRBV7-6
clone_size: many

cdr3_aa: CASSEWGAGERNEQFF
cdr3_nt: TGCGCCAGCAGTGAGTGGGGAGCGGGGGAACGGAATGAGCAGTTCTTC
j_call: TRBJ2-1
d_call: TRBD2
v_call: TRBV10-1
clone_size: few

cdr3_aa: CASSEGGANVLTF
cdr3_nt: TGTGCCAGCAGTGAAGGTGGGGCCAACGTCCTGACTTTC
j_call: TRBJ2-6
d_call: NA
v_call: TRBV2
clone_size: many

cdr3_aa: CASSDPGQGRYEQYF
cdr3_nt: TGTGCCAGCAGCGACCCGGGACAGGGGCGATACGAGCAGTACTTC
j_call: TRBJ2-7
d_call: TRBD1
v_call: TRBV5-5
clone_size: few

cdr3_aa: CASSEGQRGATDTQYF
cdr3_nt: TGTGCCAGCAGTGAGGGGCAGCGGGGGGCTACAGATACGCAGTATTTT
j_call: TRBJ2-3
d_call: TRBD2
v_call: TRBV2
clone_size: few

cdr3_aa: CASSLHDTGELFF
cdr3_nt: TGTGCCAGCAGCCTACATGACACCGGGGAGCTGTTTTTT
j_call: TRBJ2-2
d_call: NA
v_call: TRBV3-1
clone_size: many

cdr3_aa: CASSQPGTGTSNQPQHF
cdr3_nt: TGCGCCAGCAGCCAGCCCGGGACAGGGACGAGCAATCAGCCCCAGCATTTT
j_call: TRBJ1-5
d_call: TRBD1
v_call: TRBV4-1
clone_size: few

cdr3_aa: CASSFSRRAFGYEQYF
cdr3_nt: TGTGCCAGCAGTTTCAGTCGTCGGGCTTTTGGCTACGAGCAGTACTTC
j_call: TRBJ2-7
d_call: NA
v_call: TRBV28
clone_size: many

cdr3_aa: CASTPGTLNTGELFF
cdr3_nt: TGCGCCAGCACGCCCGGGACACTTAACACCGGGGAGCTGTTTTTT
j_call: TRBJ2-2
d_call: NA
v_call: TRBV10-1
clone_size: NA

cdr3_aa: CASSQVLGGQETQYF
cdr3_nt: TGTGCCAGCAGCCAAGTCCTGGGCGGACAAGAGACCCAGTACTTC
j_call: TRBJ2-5
d_call: NA
v_call: TRBV3-1
clone_size: few

cdr3_aa: CASSHTGGESYEQYF
cdr3_nt: TGTGCCAGCAGCCACACAGGGGGCGAAAGCTACGAGCAGTACTTC
j_call: TRBJ2-7
d_call: TRBD1
v_call: TRBV7-9
clone_size: NA

cdr3_aa: CASSTGQGPHEQYF
cdr3_nt: TGTGCCAGCAGCACGGGACAGGGGCCCCACGAGCAGTACTTC
j_call: TRBJ2-7
d_call: TRBD1
v_call: TRBV9
clone_size: few

cdr3_aa: CASSLDAVSEAFF
cdr3_nt: TGTGCCAGCAGCTTAGATGCCGTTAGTGAAGCTTTCTTT
j_call: TRBJ1-1
d_call: NA
v_call: TRBV11-2
clone_size: many

cdr3_aa: CASRGREGASNYGYTF
cdr3_nt: TGTGCCAGTAGAGGTAGGGAGGGGGCGTCAAACTATGGCTACACCTTC
j_call: TRBJ1-2
d_call: TRBD1
v_call: TRBV19
clone_size: NA